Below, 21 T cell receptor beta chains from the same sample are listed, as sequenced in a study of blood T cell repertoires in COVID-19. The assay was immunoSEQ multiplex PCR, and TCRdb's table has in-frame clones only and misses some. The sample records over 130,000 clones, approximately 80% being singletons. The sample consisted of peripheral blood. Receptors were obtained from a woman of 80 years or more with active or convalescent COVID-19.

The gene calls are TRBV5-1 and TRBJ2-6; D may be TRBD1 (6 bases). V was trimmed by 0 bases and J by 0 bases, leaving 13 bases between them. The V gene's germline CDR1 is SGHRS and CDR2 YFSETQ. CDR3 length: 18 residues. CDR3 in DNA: TGCGCCAGCAGCTTGGTTCCAGGGGACACCTCTGGGGCCAACGTCCTGACTTTC. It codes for CASSLVPGDTSGANVLTF.

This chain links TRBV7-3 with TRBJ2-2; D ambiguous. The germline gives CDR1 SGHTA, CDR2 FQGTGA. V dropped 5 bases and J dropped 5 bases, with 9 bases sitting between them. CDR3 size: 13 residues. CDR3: CASSITMTGELFF. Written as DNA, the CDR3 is TGTGCCAGCAGCATCACTATGACCGGGGAGCTGTTTTTT.

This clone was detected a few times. CDR3 DNA: TGTGCCAGCAGCTTAGCCCAGACAGGGAGCGAGCAGTACTTC. Translation gives CASSLAQTGSEQYF. The chain employs TRBV7-8 and TRBJ2-7, with 7 positions matching TRBD1. Germline CDR1 SGHVS, CDR2 FQNEAQ. Losses at the gene ends were 0 bases for V and 6 bases for J; bases not matched to a gene: 5. The CDR3 totals 14 residues.

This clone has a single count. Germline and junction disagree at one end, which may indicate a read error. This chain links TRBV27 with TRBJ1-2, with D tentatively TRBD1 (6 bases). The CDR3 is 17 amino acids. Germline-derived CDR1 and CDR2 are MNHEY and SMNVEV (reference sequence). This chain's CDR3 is CASRLSYTGSVHYGYTF. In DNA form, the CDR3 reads TGTGCCAGCAGGTTATCATATACAGGGTCAGTTCACTATGGCTACACCTTC.

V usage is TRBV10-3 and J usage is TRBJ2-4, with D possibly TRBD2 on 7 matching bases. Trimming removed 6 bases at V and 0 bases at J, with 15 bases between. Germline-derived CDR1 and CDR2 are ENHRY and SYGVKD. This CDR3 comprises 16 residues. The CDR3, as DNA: TGTGCCATCAGCGGGGGGCGGACAGTAGCCAAAAACATTCAGTACTTC. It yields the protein CAISGGRTVAKNIQYF.

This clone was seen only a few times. The CDR3 sequence: CASSLGLAGVLQFF. As DNA, the CDR3 is TGTGCCAGCAGCTTAGGGCTAGCGGGGGTGTTGCAGTTCTTC. V usage is TRBV7-2 and J usage is TRBJ2-1, with 10 bases that match TRBD2. The V gene's germline CDR1 is SGHTA and CDR2 FQGNSA. This CDR3 comprises 14 residues. After removal of 1 base from V and 12 bases from J, the junction contained 6 bases not matched to a gene. Looking up the rest from reference TRBV7-2 and TRBJ2-1 gives the full variable domain: GAGVSQSPSNKVTEKGKDVELRCDPISGHTALYWYRQSLGQGLEFLIYFQGNSAPDKSGLPSDRFSAERTGGSVSTLTIQRTQQEDSAVYLCASSLGLAGVLQFFGPGTRLTVL.

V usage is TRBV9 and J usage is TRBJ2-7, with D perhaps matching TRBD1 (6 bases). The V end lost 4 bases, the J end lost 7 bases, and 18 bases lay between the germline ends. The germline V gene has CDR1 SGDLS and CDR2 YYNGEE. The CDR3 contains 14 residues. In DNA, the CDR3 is TGTGCCAGCAGCAACCGACAGGTCGCGGGTGAGCAGTACTTC. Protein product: CASSNRQVAGEQYF. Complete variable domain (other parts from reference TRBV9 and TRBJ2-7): DSGVTQTPKHLITATGQRVTLRCSPRSGDLSVYWYQQSLDQGLQFLIQYYNGEERAKGNILERFSAQQFPDLHSELNLSSLELGDSALYFCASSNRQVAGEQYFGPGTRLTVT.

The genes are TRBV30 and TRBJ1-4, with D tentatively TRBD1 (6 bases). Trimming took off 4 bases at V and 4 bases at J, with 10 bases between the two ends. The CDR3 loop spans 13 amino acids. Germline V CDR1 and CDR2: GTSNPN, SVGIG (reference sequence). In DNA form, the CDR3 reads TGTGCCTGGATGGGGGCAAATAATGAAAAACTGTTTTTT. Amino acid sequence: CAWMGANNEKLFF.

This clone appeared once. The CDR3 is CASMEGTVQETQYF. The CDR3 DNA is TGTGCCAGCATGGAGGGGACAGTACAAGAGACCCAGTACTTC. The chain combines TRBV7-9 with TRBJ2-5, with D possibly matching TRBD1 (7 bases). This CDR3 has 14 amino acids. With 7 bases removed from V and 2 bases from J, the gap between germline ends came to 14 bases. The germline V gene has CDR1 SEHNR and CDR2 FQNEAQ (reference sequence).

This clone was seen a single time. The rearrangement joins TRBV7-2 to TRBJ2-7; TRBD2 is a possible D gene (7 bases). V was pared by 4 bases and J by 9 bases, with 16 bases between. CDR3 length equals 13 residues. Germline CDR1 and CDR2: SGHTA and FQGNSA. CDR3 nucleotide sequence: TGTGCCAGCAGCTCGGTGGGGGGGGCAGGGCAGTACTTC. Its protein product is CASSSVGGAGQYF. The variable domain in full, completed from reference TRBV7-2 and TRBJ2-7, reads GAGVSQSPSNKVTEKGKDVELRCDPISGHTALYWYRQSLGQGLEFLIYFQGNSAPDKSGLPSDRFSAERTGGSVSTLTIQRTQQEDSAVYLCASSSVGGAGQYFGPGTRLTVT.

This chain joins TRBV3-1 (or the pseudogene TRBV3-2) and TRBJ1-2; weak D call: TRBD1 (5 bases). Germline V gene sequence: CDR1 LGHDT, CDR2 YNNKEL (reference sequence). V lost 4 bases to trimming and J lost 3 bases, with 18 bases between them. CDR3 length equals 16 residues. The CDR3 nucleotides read TGTGCCAGCAGCCGGAGAGGACAATCTGGTGACTATGGCTACACCTTC. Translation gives CASSRRGQSGDYGYTF.

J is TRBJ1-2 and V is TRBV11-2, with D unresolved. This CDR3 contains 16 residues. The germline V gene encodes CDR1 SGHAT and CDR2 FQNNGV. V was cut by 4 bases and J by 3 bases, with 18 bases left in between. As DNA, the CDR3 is TGTGCCAGCAGCTCTCGACACCGGATGGTGGACTATGGCTACACCTTC. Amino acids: CASSSRHRMVDYGYTF.

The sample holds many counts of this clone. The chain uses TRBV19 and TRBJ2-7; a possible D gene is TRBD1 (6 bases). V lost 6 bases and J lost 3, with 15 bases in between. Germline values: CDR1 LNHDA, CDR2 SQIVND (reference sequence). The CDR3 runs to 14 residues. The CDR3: CASRISGQYYEQYF. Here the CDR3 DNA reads TGTGCCAGTAGGATAAGTGGACAGTACTACGAGCAGTACTTC.

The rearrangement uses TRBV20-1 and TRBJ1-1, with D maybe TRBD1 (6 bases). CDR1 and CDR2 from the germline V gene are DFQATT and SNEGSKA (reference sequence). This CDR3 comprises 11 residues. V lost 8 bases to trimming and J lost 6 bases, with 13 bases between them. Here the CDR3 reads CSTSKGAEAFF. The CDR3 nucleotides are TGCAGTACCAGTAAGGGGGCTGAAGCTTTCTTT.

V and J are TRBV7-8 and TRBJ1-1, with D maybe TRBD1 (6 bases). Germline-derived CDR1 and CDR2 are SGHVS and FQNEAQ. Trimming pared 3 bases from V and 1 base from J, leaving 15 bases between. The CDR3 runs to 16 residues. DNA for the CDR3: TGTGCCAGCAGCTTCTTTATCTCGACAGGGAACACTGAAGCTTTCTTT. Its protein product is CASSFFISTGNTEAFF. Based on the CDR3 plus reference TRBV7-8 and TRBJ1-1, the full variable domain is GAGVSQSPRYKVAKRGQDVALRCDPISGHVSLFWYQQALGQGPEFLTYFQNEAQLDKSGLPSDRFFAERPEGSVSTLKIQRTQQEDSAVYLCASSFFISTGNTEAFFGQGTRLTVV.

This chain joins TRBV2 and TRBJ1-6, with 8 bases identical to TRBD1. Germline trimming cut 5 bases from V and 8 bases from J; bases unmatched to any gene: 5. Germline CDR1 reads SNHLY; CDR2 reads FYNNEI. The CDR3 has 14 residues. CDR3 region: CASSPGQGDSPLHF. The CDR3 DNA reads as TGTGCCAGCAGTCCTGGACAGGGTGATTCACCCCTCCACTTT.

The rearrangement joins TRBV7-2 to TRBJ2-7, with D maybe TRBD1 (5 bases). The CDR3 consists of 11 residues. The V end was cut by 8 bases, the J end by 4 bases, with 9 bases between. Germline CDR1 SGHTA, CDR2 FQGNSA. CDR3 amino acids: CASGDRYEQYF. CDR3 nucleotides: TGTGCCAGCGGCGACAGATACGAGCAGTACTTC.

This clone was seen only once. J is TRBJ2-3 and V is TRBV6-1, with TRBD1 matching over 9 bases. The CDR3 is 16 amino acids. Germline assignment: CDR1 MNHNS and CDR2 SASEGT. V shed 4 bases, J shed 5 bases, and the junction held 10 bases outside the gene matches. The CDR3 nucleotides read TGTGCCAGCAGTGCAACCGGGACAGGGTATAGAGATACGCAGTATTTT. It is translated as CASSATGTGYRDTQYF.

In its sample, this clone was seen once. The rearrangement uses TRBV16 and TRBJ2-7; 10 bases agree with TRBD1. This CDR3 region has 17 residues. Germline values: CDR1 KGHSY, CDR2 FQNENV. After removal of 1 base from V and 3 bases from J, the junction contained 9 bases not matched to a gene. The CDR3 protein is CASSQLGRRDRGYEQYF. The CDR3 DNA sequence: TGTGCCAGCAGCCAATTAGGGCGCCGGGACAGGGGCTACGAGCAGTACTTC. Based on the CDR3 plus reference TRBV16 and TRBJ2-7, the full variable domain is GEEVAQTPKHLVRGEGQKAKLYCAPIKGHSYVFWYQQVLKNEFKFLISFQNENVFDETGMPKERFSAKCLPNSPCSLEIQATKLEDSAVYFCASSQLGRRDRGYEQYFGPGTRLTVT.

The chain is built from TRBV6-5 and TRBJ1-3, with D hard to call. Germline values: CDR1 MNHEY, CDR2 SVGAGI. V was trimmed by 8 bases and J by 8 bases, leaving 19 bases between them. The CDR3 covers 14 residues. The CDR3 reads CASQDSSYGDTIYF. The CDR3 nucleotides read TGTGCCAGCCAGGATTCTTCTTACGGGGACACCATATATTTT.

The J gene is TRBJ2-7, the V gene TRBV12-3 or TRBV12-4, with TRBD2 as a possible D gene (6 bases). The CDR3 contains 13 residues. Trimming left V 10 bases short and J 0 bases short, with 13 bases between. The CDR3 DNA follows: TGTGCCACAGCCGTCGGGGGCTCCTACGAGCAGTACTTC. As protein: CATAVGGSYEQYF.